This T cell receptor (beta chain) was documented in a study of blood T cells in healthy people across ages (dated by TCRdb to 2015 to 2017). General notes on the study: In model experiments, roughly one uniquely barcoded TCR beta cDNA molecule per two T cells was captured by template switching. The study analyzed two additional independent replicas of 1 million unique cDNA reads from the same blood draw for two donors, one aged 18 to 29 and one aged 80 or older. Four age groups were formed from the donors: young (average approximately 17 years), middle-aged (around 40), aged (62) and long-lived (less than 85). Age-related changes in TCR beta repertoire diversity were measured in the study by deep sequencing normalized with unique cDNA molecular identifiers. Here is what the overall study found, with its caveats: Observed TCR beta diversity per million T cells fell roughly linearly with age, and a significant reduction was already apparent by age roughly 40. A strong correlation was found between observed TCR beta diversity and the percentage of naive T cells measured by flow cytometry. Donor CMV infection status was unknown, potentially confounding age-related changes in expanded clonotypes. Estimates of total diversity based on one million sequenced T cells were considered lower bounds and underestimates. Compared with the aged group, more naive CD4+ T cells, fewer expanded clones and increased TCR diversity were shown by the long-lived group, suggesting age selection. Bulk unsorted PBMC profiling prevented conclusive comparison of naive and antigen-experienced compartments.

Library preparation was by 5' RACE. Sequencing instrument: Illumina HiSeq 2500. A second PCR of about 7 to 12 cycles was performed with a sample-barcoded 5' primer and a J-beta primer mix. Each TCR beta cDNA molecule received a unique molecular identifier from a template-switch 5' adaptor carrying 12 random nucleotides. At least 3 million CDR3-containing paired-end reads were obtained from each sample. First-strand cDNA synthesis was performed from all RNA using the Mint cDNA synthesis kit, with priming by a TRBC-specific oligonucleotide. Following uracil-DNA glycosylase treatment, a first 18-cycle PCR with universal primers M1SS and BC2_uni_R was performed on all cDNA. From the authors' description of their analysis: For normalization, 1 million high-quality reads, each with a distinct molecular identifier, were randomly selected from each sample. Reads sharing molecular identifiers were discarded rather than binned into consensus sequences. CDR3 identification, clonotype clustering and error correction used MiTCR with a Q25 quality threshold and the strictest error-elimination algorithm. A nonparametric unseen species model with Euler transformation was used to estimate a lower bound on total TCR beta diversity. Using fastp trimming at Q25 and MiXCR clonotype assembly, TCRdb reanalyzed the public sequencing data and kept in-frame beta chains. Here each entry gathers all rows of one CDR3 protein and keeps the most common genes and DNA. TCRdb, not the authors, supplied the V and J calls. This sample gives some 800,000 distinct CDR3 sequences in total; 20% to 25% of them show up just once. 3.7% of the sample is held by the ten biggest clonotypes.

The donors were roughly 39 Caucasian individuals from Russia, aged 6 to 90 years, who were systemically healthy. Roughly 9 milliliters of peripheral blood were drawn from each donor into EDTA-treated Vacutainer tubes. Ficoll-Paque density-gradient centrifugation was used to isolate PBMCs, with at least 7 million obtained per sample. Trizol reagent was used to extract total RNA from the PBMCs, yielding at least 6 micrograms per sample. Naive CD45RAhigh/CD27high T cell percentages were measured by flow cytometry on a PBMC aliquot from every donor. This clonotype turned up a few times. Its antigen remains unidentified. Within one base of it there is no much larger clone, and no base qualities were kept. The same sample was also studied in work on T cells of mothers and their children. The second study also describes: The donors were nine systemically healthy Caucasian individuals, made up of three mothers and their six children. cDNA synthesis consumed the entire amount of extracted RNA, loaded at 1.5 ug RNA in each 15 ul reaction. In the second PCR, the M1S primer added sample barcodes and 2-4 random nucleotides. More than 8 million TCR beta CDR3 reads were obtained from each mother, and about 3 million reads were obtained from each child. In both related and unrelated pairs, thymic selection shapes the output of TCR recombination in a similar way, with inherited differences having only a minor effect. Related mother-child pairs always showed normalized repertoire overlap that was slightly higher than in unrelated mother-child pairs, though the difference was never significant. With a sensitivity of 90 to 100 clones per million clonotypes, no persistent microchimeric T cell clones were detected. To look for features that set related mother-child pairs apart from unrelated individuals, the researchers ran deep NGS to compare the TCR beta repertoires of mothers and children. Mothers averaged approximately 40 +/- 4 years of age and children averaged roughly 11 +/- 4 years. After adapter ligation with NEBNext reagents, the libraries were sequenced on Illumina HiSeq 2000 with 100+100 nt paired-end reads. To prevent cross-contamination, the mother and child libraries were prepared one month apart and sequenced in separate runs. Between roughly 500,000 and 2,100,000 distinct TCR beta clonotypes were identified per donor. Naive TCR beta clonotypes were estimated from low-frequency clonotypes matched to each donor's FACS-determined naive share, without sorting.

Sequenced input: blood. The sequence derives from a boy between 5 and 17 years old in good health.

The DNA reads as follows: TGTGCCAGCAGTTTTCGGATCGGGGGAGGTGAGCAGTACTTC. It encodes CASSFRIGGGEQYF. In this chain, TRBV27 is recombined with TRBJ2-1, with TRBD2 tentatively as D gene (6 bases match). The end of the DNA is better explained by TRBJ2-7, so the J call may be wrong. CDR3 length: 14 amino acids, cysteine to phenylalanine. Only CDR3 DNA remains: 42 bases, in frame from the first base. The germline V gene (reference sequence) provides CDR1 MNHEY and CDR2 SMNVEV.